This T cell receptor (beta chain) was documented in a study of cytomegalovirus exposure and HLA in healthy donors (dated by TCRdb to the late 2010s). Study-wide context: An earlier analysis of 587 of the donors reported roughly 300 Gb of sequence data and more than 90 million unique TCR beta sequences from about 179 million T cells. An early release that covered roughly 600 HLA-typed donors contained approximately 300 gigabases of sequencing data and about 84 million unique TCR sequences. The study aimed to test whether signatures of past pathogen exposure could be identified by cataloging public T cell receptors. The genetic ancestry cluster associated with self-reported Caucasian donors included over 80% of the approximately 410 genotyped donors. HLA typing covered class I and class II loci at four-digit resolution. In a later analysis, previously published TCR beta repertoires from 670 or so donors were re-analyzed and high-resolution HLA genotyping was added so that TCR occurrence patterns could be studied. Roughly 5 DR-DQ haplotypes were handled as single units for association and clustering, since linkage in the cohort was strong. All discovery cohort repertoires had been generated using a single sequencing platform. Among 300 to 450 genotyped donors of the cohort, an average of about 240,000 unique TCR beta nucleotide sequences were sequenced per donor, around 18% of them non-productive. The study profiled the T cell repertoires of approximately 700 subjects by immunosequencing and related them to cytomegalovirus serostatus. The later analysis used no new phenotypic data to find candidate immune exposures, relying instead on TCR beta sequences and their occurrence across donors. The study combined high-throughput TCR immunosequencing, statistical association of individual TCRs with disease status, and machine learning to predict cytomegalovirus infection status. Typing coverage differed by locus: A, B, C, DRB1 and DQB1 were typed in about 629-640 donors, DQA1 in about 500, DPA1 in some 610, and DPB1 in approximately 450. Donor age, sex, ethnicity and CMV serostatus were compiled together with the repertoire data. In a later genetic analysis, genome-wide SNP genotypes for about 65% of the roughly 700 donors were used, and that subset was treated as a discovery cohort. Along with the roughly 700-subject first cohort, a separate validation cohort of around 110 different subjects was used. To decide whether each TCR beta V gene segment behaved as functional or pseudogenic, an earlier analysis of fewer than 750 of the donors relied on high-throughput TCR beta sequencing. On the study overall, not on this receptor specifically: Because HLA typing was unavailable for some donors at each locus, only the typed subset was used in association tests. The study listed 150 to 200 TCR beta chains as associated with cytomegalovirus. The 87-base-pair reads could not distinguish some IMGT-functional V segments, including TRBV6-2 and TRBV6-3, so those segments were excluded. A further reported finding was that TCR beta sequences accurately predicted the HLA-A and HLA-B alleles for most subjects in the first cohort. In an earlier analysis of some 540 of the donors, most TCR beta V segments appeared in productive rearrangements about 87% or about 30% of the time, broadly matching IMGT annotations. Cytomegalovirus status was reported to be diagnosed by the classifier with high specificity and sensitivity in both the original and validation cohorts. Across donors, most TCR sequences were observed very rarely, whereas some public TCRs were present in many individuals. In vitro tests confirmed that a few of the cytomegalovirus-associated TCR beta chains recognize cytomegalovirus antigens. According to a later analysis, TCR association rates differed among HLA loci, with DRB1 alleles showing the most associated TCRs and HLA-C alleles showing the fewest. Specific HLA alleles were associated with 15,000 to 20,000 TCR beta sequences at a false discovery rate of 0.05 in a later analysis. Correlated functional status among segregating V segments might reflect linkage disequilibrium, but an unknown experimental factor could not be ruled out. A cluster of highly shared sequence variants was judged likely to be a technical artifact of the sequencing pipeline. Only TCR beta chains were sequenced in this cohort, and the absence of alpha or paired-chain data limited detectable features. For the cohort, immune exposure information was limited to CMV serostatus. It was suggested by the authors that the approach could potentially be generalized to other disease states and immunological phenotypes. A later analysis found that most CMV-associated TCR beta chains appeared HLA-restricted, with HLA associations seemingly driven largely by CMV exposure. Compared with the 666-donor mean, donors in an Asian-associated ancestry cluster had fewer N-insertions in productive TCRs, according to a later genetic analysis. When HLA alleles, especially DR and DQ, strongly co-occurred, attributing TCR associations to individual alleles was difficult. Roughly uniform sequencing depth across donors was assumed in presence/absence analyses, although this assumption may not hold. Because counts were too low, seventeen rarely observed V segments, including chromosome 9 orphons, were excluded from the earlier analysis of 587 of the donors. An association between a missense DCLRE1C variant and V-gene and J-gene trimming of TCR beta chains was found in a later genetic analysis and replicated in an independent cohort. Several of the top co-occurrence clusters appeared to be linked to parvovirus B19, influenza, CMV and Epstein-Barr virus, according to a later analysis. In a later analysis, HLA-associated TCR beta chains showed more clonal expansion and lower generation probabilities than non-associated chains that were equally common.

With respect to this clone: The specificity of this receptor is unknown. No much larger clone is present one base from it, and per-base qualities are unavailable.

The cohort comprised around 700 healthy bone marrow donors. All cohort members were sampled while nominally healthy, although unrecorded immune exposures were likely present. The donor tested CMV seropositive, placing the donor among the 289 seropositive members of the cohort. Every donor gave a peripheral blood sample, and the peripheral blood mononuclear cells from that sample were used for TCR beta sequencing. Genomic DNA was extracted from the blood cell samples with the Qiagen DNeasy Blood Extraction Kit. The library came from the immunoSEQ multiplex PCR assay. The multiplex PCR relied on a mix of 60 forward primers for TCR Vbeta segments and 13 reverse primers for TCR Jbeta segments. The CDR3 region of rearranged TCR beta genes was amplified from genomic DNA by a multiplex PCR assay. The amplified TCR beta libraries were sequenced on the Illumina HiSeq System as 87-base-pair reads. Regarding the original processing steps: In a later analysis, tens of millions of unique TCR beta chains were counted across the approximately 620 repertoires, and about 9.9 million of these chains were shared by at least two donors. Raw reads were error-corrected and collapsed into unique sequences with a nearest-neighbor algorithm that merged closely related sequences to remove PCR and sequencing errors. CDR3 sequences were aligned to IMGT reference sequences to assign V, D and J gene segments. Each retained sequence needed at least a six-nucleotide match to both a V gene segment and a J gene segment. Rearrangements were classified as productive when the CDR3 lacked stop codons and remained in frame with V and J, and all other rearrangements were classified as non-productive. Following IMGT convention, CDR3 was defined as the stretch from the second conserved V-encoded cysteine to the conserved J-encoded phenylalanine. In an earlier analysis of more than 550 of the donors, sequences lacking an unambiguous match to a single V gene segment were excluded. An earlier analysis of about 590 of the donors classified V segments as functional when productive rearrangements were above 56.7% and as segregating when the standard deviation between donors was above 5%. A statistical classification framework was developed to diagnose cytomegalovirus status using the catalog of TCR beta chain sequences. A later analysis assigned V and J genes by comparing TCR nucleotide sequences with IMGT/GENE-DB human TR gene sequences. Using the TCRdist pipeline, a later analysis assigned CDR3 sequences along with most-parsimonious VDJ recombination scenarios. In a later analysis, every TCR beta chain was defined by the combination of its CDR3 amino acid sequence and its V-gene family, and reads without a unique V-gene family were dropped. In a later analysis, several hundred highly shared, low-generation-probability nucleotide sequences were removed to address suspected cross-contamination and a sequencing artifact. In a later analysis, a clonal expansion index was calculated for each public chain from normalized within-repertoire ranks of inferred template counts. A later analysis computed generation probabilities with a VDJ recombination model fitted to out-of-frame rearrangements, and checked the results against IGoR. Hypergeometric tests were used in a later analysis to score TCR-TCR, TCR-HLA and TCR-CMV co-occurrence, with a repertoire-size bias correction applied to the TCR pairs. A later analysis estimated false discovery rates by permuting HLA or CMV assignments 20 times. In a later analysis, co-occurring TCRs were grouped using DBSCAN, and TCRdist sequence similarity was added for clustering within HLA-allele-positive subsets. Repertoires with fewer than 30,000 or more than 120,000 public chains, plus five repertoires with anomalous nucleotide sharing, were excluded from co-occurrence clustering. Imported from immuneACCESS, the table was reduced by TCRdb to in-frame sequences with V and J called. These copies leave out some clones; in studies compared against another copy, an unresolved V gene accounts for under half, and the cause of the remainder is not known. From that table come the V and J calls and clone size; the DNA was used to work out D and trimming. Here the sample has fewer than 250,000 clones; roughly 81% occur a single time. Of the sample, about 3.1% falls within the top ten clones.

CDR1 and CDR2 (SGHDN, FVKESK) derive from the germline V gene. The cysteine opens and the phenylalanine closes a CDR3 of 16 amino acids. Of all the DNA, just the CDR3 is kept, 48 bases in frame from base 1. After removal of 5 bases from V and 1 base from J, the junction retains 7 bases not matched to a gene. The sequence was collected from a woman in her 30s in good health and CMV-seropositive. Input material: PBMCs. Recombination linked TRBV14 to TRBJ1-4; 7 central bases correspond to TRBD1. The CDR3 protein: CASSKGDSLTNEKLFF. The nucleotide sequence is TGTGCCAGCAGCAAGGGGGACAGTTTAACTAATGAAAAACTGTTTTTT.